This TCR beta chain was obtained from a study of blood T cell repertoires in COVID-19. TCRdb's copy holds only in-frame clones and misses some; the assay was immunoSEQ multiplex PCR. The profile shows approximately 200,000 clones, roughly 84% of them singletons. The CDR3 spans 16 residues. Germline CDR1 KGHDR, CDR2 SFDVKD. V dropped 3 bases and J dropped 0; count of bases not matched to a gene: 5. The receptor was isolated from a woman older than 75 with COVID-19, enrolled during active disease. The rearrangement uses TRBV24-1 and TRBJ2-3, with 7 positions matching TRBD2. The sample taken for sequencing was peripheral blood. The DNA of the CDR3 is TGTGCCACCAGTGATACCGGGACTATTAGCACAGATACGCAGTATTTT. This codes for CATSDTGTISTDTQYF.